Included here is one TCR beta chain sequence, with context. This receptor's antigen is unknown. Base qualities are not provided; no much larger clone lies one nucleotide away. The sample was run on an Illumina NovaSeq 6000. TCRalpha and TCRbeta cDNA libraries were built by 5'RACE with constant-segment primers, adding sample barcodes and unique molecular identifiers. Trizol reagent was used to extract RNA from every sample. The libraries were amplified in two PCR steps, and the second step added a second sample barcode and Illumina TruSeq adapters. Sequencing of the libraries was done on an Illumina NovaSeq, producing 2 x 150 bp paired-end reads. The study's processing was this. With migec v1.2.7, reads were demultiplexed and then collapsed into UMI-guided consensus sequences. Using mixcr v2.1.11, UMI consensuses were aligned to TRA and TRB V and J templates and then assembled into clonotypes. A clonotype was counted as expanded or contracted only when both edgeR and NoisET called the clonotype significant, with the noise models trained on biological replicates. For edgeR calls, the thresholds were a false discovery rate-adjusted p below 0.01 and a log2 fold-change of 1. PCA with hierarchical clustering of max-normalized trajectories of the 1000 most abundant clonotypes was used as exploratory dynamics analysis. Each responding clone was given a CD4 or CD8 phenotype based on the CD4+ and CD8+ repertoires, which had been sequenced separately. TCRdb reprocessing: public reads trimmed at Q25 with fastp, clones called with MiXCR, in-frame beta chains kept. Records with the same CDR3 protein are collapsed into one entry carrying the most frequent genes and DNA. The V and J calls were determined by TCRdb, not by the authors. The sample table contains some 440,000 distinct CDR3 sequences; only one count was recorded for 20% to 30% of them. Together, the top ten hold 12% of the sample.

These data are taken from a study of T-cell memory formation after mild COVID-19 (dated by TCRdb to about 2021). In the study overall: TCR sequence clusters from the two donors were largely donor specific. In two donors, T-cell clones that expanded and contracted after mild COVID-19 were followed by sequencing TCRalpha and TCRbeta repertoires longitudinally. The cohort comprised two young, previously healthy adult volunteers, one female and one male.

V gives up 3 bases and J gives up 15 bases, and the segment between their germline ends measures 18 bases. From the cysteine through the phenylalanine, the CDR3 covers 13 amino acids. The read is trimmed to its CDR3 DNA, 39 bases read in frame from base 1. PBMCs were isolated by Ficoll-Paque density gradient centrifugation. Broad study findings and their caveats: The detection of some responding clones in pre-infection memory suggests that pre-existing cross-reactive memory T cells joined the SARS-CoV-2 response. The study included only a couple of mild cases, and larger cohorts that include severe cases with pre-infection samples were judged to be necessary. The second-wave clones that peaked on day 37 were not confirmed to be SARS-CoV-2 specific. From day 15 to 85, contracting clones showed balanced CD4/CD8 phenotypes, whereas a second wave of clones that expanded from day 15 to 37 leaned towards CD4+. Contracting CD4+ clones turned up mainly in the CM and EM memory subsets, whereas EMRA was where CD8+ clones were enriched.

The sequencing input was PBMCs or a T cell subset sorted from them (not recorded which). The sequence derives from an adult woman who had mild COVID-19 (a few samples of this study predate the infection). The sample titles of this study are shuffled in the database, so cell type and time point are left out; the donor was told from shared clones. The receptor chain draws on TRBV12-3 or TRBV12-4 and TRBJ2-1; the D gene is perhaps TRBD1, from 6 matching bases. CDR3 sequence: CASSLGGVGALFF. The nucleotides are TGTGCCAGCAGTTTGGGCGGCGTGGGGGCTCTGTTCTTC.